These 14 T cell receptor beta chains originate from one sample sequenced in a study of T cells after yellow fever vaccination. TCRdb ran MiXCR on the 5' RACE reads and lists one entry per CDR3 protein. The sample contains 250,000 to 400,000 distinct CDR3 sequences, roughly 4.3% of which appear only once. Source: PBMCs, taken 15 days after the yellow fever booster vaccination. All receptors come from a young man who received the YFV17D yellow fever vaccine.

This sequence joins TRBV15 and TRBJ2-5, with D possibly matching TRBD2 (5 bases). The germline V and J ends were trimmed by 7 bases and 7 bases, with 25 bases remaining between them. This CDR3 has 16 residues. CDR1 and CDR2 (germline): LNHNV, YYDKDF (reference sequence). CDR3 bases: TGTGCCACCACAACGATTGGGATCGGGGAATATGTGACCCAGTACTTC. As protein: CATTTIGIGEYVTQYF.

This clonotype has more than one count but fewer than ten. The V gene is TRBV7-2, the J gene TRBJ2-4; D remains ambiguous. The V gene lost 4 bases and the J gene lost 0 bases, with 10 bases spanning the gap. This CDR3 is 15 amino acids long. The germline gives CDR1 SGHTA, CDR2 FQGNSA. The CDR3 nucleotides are TGTGCCAGCAGCTCACTGGCCTTAGCCAAAAACATTCAGTACTTC. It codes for CASSSLALAKNIQYF. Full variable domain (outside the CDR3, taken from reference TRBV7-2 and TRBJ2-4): GAGVSQSPSNKVTEKGKDVELRCDPISGHTALYWYRQSLGQGLEFLIYFQGNSAPDKSGLPSDRFSAERTGGSVSTLTIQRTQQEDSAVYLCASSSLALAKNIQYFGAGTRLSVL.

The CDR3 spells CASSQRHGTYEQYV. The CDR3 coding sequence is TGTGCCAGCAGCCAACGTCACGGGACCTACGAGCAGTACGTC. The chain links TRBV5-6 to TRBJ2-7; maybe TRBD2 (5 bases). The CDR3 extends over 14 amino acids. CDR1 is SGHDT and CDR2 is YYEEEE in the germline V gene. Trimming stripped 4 bases from V and 2 bases from J, with 13 bases between.

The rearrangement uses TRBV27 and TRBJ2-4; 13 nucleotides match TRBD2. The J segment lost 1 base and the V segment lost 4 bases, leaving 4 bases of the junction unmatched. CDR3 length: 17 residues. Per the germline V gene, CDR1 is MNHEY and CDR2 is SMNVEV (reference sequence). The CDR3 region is CASSSLAGGWAKNIQYF. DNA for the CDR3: TGTGCCAGCAGTTCACTAGCGGGGGGGTGGGCCAAAAACATTCAGTACTTC.

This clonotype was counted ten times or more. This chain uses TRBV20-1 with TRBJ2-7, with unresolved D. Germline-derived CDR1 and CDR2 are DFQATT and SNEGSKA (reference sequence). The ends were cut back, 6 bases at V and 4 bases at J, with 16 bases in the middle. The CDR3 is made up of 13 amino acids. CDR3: CSAAASRFYEQYV. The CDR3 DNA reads TGCAGTGCGGCCGCCAGCCGCTTTTACGAGCAGTACGTC.

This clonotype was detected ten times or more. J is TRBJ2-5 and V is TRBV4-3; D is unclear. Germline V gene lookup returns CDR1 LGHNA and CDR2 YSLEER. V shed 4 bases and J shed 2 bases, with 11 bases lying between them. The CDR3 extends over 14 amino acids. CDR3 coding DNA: TGCGCCAGCAGCCTGGTCATGGGGCAAGAGACCCAGTACTTC. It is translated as CASSLVMGQETQYF.

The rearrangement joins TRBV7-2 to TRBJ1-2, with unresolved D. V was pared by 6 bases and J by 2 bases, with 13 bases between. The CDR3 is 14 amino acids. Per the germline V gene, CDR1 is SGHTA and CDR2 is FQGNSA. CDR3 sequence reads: CASRQGISNYGYTF. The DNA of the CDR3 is TGTGCCAGCAGGCAAGGAATTTCGAACTATGGCTACACCTTC.

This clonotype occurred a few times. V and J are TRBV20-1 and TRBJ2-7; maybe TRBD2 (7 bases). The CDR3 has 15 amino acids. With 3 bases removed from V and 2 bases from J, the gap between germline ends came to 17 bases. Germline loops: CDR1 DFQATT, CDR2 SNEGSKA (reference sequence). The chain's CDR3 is CSARPGGGTPYEQYF. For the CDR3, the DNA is TGCAGTGCTAGGCCGGGGGGAGGGACACCCTACGAGCAGTACTTC.

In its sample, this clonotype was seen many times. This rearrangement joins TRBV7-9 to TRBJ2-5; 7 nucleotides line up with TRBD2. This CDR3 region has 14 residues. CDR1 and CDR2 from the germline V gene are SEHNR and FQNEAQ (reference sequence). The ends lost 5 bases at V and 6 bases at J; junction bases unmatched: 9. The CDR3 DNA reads TGTGCCAGCAGCCCGAGCGGGACTTGGCAGACCCAGTACTTC. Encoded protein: CASSPSGTWQTQYF.

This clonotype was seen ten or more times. The CDR3: CASSVTSGWGDTEAFF. The CDR3 DNA follows: TGTGCCAGCAGCGTTACATCGGGTTGGGGGGACACTGAAGCTTTCTTT. The V call is TRBV5-5, the J call TRBJ1-1; TRBD1 is a possible D gene (5 bases). CDR3 length: 16 amino acids. Trimming took 4 bases from V and 3 from J, leaving 19 bases between them. Looked up from germline, CDR1 is SGHKS and CDR2 is YYEKEE (reference sequence).

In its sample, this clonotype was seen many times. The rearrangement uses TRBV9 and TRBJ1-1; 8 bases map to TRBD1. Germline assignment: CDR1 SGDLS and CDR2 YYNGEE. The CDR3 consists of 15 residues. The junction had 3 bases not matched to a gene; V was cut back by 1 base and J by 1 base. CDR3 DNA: TGTGCCAGCAGCGTAACAGGGGGAAGGAACACTGAAGCTTTCTTT. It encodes CASSVTGGRNTEAFF.

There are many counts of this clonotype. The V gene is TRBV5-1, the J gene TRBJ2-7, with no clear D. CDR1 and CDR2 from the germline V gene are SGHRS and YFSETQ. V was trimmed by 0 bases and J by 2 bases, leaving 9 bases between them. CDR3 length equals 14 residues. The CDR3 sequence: CASSLEGSTYEQYF. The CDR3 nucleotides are TGCGCCAGCAGCTTGGAAGGTTCCACCTACGAGCAGTACTTC.

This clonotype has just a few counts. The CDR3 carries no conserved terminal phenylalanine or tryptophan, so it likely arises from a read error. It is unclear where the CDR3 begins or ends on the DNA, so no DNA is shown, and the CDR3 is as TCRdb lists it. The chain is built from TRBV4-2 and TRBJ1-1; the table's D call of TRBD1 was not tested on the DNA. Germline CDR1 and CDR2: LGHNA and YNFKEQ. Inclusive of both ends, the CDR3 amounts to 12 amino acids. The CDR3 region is CASSQGDRASSI.

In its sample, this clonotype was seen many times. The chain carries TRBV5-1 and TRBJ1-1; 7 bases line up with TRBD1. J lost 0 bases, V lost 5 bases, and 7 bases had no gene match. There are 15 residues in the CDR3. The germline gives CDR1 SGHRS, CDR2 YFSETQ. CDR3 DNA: TGCGCCAGCAGTCCGGGACAGCTTATGAACACTGAAGCTTTCTTT. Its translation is CASSPGQLMNTEAFF.